A single sample gave rise to the 6 T cell receptor beta chains below, sequenced in a study of T cell responses to AZD1222 COVID-19 vaccine. Profiling relied on immunoSEQ multiplex PCR, and the TCRdb table lists in-frame clones only, not all of them. This sample carries about 160,000 clones, approximately 90% of them seen once, and the ten largest clones take around 0.99%. The source material was peripheral blood, sampled 28 days after the second AZD1222 dose. The source of these receptors is an adult who received the AZD1222 COVID-19 vaccine.

The J gene is TRBJ1-4, the V gene TRBV9, with D possibly being TRBD1 (5 bases). Trimming left V 3 bases short and J 7 bases short, with 10 bases between. Germline V gene lookup returns CDR1 SGDLS and CDR2 YYNGEE. The CDR3 spans 13 residues. CDR3 sequence reads: CASSAGTVEKLFF. The CDR3 DNA reads TGTGCCAGCAGCGCCGGGACGGTTGAAAAACTGTTTTTT.

This clone was recorded only once. The chain joins TRBV10-3 to TRBJ1-4; D is unresolved. The germline CDR1 and CDR2 sequences are ENHRY and SYGVKD. The CDR3 extends over 14 amino acids. V lost 6 bases and J 1 base, leaving 9 bases between the germline ends. This CDR3 is CAIRPSGTNEKLFF. The DNA of the CDR3 is TGTGCCATCAGACCCAGCGGAACTAATGAAAAACTGTTTTTT.

This sequence joins TRBV7-8 and TRBJ1-4, with TRBD1 as a possible D gene (5 bases). The germline V and J ends were trimmed by 5 bases and 5 bases, with 12 bases remaining between them. The CDR3 covers 14 residues. Per germline, CDR1 SGHVS and CDR2 FQNEAQ. CDR3 amino acids: CASSMRGPNEKLFF. DNA for the CDR3: TGTGCCAGCAGCATGAGGGGCCCCAATGAAAAACTGTTTTTT.

This clone appeared a single time. J is TRBJ1-1 and V is TRBV4-1, with a tentative D call TRBD1 (6 bases). CDR1 and CDR2 (germline): MGHRA, YSYEKL. This CDR3 is 15 amino acids long. With 0 bases removed from V and 3 bases from J, the gap between germline ends came to 11 bases. The CDR3 region is CASSQDMGAYTEAFF. The DNA for the CDR3 is TGCGCCAGCAGCCAAGATATGGGGGCGTACACTGAAGCTTTCTTT.

V and J are TRBV6-1 and TRBJ1-2; tentative D call: TRBD1 (5 bases). The germline V gene has CDR1 MNHNS and CDR2 SASEGT. V was cut by 3 bases and J by 4 bases, with 9 bases left in between. The CDR3 is 13 amino acids. The CDR3 here is CASSERGFYGYTF. The CDR3, as DNA: TGTGCCAGCAGTGAGCGGGGGTTCTATGGCTACACCTTC.

The genes are TRBV6-5 and TRBJ1-4; 9 bases align to TRBD1. Trimming removed 7 bases from V and 6 bases from J; junction bases left unmatched: 9. CDR3 length equals 15 residues. Germline assignment: CDR1 MNHEY and CDR2 SVGAGI. The CDR3 bases are TGTGCCAGCACTACCACGGACAGGGGCTATGAAAAACTGTTTTTT. This gives the protein CASTTTDRGYEKLFF.